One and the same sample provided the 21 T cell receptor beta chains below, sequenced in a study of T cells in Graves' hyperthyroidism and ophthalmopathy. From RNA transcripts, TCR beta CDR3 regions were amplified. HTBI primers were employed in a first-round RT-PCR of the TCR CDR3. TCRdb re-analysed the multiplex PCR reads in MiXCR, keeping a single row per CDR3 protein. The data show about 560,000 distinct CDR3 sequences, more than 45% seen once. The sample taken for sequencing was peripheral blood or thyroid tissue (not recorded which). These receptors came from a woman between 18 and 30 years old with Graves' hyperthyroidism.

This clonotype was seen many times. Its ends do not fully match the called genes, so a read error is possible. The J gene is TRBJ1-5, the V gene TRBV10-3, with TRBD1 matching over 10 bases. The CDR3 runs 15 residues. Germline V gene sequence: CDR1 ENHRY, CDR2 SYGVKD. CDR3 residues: CASSEGTGGNQPQHF. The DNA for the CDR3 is TGTGCCAGCAGTGAGGGGACAGGGGGCAATCAGCCCCAGCATTTT.

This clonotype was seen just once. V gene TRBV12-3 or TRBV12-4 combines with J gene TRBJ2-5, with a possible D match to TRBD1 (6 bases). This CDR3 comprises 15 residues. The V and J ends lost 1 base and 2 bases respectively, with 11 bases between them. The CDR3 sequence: CASSLVTGQQETQYF. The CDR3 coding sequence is TGTGCCAGCAGTTTAGTTACAGGGCAGCAAGAGACCCAGTACTTC.

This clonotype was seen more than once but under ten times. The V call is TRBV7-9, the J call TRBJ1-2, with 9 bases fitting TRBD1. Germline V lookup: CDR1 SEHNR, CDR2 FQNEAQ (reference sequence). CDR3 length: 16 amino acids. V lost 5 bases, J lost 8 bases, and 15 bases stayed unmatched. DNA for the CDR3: TGTGCCAGCAGCGTAGAACTGGACAGGGGCAGCAGGGGCTACACCTTC. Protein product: CASSVELDRGSRGYTF.

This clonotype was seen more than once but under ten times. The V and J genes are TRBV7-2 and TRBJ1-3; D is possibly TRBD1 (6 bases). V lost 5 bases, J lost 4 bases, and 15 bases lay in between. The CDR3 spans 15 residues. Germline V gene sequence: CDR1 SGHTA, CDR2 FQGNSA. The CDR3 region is CASSEDSARGNTIYF. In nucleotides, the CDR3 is TGTGCCAGCAGCGAGGACAGCGCCCGAGGAAACACCATATATTTT.

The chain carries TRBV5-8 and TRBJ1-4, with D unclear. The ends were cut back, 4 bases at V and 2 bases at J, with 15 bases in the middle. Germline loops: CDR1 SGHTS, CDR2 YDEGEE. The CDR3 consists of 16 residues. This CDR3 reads CASSPGSTPTNEKLFF. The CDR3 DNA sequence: TGTGCCAGCAGCCCTGGCAGCACTCCCACTAATGAAAAACTGTTTTTT.

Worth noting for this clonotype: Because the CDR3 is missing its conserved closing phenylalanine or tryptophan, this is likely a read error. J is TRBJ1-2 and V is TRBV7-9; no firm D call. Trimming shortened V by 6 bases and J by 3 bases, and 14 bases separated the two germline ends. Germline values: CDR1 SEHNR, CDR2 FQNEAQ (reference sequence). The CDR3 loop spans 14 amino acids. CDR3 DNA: TGTGCCAGCAGGCCCCCAGGTCGGCACTATGGCTACACCCTC. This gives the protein CASRPPGRHYGYTL.

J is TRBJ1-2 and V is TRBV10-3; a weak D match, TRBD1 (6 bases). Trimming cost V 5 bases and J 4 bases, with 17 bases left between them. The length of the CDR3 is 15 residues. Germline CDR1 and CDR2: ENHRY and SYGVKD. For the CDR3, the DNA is TGTGCCATCAGTTACTCTGGACAGCGCCCCTATGGCTACACCTTC. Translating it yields CAISYSGQRPYGYTF.

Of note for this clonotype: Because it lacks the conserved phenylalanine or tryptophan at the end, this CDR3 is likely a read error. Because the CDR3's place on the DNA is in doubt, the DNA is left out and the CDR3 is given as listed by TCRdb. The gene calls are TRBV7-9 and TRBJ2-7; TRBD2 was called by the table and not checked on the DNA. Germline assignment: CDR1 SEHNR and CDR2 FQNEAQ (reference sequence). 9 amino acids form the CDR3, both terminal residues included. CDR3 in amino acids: CASSPRLAG.

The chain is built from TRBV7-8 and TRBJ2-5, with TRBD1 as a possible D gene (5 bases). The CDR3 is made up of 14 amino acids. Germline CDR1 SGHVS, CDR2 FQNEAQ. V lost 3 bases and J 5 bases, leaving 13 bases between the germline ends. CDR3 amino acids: CASSLTPGLETQYF. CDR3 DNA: TGTGCCAGCAGCTTGACCCCAGGGCTCGAGACCCAGTACTTC.

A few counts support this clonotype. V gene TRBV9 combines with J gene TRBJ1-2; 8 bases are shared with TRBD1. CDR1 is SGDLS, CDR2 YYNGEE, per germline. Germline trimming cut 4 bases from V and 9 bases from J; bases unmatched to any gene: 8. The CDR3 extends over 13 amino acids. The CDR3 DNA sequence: TGTGCCAGCAGCCCAGGGACAGGAGGTAGCTACACCTTC. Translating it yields CASSPGTGGSYTF.

CDR3 in DNA: TGTGCCAGCGGTACAGGTGTCCCGAATGGCTACACCTTC. Protein sequence: CASGTGVPNGYTF. V usage is TRBV7-2 and J usage is TRBJ1-2, with D perhaps TRBD1 (5 bases). V was cut by 8 bases and J by 6 bases, with 16 bases left in between. Germline lookup yields CDR1 SGHTA and CDR2 FQGNSA. This CDR3 is built from 13 residues.

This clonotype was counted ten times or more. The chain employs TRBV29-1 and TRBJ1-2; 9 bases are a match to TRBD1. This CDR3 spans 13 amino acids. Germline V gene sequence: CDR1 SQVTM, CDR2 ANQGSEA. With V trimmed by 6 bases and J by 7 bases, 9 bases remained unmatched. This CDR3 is CSVGQGPLGGYTF. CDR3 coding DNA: TGCAGCGTCGGACAGGGGCCATTGGGTGGCTACACCTTC. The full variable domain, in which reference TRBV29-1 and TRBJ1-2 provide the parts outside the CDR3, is SAVISQKPSRDICQRGTSLTIQCQVDSQVTMMFWYRQQPGQSLTLIATANQGSEATYESGFVIDKFPISRPNLTFSTLTVSNMSPEDSSIYLCSVGQGPLGGYTFGSGTRLTVV.

In nucleotides, the CDR3 is TGTGCCAGTAGTATAGTTCTGGGACGTGTTGTCACTGAAGCTTTCTTT. As protein: CASSIVLGRVVTEAFF. The V gene is TRBV19, the J gene TRBJ1-1; possibly TRBD1 for D (5 bases). V lost 1 base, J lost 4 bases, and 16 bases lay in between. This CDR3 has 16 residues. The germline CDR1 and CDR2 sequences are LNHDA and SQIVND (reference sequence).

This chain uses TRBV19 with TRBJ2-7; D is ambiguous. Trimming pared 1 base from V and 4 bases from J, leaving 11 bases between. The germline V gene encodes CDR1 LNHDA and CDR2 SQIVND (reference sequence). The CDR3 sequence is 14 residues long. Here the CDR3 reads CASSIVGATYEQYF. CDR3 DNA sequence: TGTGCCAGTAGTATAGTTGGCGCAACATACGAGCAGTACTTC.

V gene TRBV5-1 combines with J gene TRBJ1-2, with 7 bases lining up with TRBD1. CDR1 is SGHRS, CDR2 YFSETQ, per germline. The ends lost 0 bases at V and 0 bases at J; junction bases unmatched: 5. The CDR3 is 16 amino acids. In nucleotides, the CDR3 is TGCGCCAGCAGCTTGGTTGGGGACAGCACTAACTATGGCTACACCTTC. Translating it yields CASSLVGDSTNYGYTF.

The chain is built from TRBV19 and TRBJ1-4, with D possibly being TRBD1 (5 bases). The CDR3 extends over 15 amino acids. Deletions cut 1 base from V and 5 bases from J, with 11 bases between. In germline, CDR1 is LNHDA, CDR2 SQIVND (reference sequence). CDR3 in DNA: TGTGCCAGTAGTATAGTTGGGGGAGGCAATGAAAAACTGTTTTTT. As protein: CASSIVGGGNEKLFF.

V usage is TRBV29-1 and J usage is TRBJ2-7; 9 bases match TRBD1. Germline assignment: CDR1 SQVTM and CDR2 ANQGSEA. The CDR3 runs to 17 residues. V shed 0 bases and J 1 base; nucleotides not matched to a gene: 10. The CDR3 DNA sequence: TGCAGCGTTGAAGATCTCCCGGGACAGGGCCCTTCCTACGAGCAGTACTTC. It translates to CSVEDLPGQGPSYEQYF.

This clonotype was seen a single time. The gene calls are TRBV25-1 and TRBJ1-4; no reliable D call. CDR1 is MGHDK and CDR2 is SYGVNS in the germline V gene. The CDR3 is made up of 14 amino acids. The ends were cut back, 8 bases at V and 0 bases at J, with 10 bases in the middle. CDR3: CASFSSATNEKLFF. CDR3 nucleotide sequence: TGTGCCAGCTTCTCTTCAGCAACTAATGAAAAACTGTTTTTT.

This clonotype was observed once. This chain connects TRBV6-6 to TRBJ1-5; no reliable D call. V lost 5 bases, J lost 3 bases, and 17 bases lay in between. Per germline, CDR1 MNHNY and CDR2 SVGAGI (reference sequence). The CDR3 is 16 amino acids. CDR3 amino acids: CASSNHLLGLNQPQHF. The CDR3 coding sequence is TGTGCCAGCAGTAACCACCTATTAGGGCTCAATCAGCCCCAGCATTTT.

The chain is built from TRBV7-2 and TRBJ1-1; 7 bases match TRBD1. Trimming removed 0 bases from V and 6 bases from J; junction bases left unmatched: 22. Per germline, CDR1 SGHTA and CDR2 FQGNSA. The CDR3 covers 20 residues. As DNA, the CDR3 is TGTGCCAGCAGCTTAGCGGGAGCTTTCGGACAGGTCGTTGTTCAGGCTGAAGCTTTCTTT. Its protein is CASSLAGAFGQVVVQAEAFF.

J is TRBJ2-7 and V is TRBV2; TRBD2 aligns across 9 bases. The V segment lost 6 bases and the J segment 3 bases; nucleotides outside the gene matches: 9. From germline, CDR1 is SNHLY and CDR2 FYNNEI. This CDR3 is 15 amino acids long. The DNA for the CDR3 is TGTGCCAGCAGGAATCCTTTAGCGGGAGACTACGAGCAGTACTTC. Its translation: CASRNPLAGDYEQYF.